Listed below are T cell receptor beta chains from one sample, sequenced in a study of siplizumab effects on memory and regulatory T cells. The table came from immunoSEQ multiplex PCR; TCRdb's copy has only in-frame clones and leaves some out. The top ten clones hold roughly 0.097% of a sample with 50,000 to 70,000 clones, 96% of them seen once. Sequencing input: naive CD8+ T cells sorted from blood. These receptors were taken from a human donor in good health. CDR3s include the opening cysteine and the closing phenylalanine or tryptophan. Fields, in order: J gene, CDR3 length, D gene, clone size, V gene, CDR3 protein, CDR3 DNA. D genes are given only for firm matches. Size is stated for part of the rows, as once, few or many counts, or as a class when the clone is expanded.

J: TRBJ2-3; length: 16; D: TRBD1; size: .; V: TRBV10-1; CDR3: CASSAPGTGNRYTQYF; DNA: TGCGCCAGCAGTGCCCCAGGGACAGGGAATCGATATACGCAGTATTTT
J: TRBJ2-7; length: 13; D: TRBD1; size: .; V: TRBV27; CDR3: CASSLGQGREQYF; DNA: TGTGCCAGCAGTTTGGGACAGGGCAGGGAGCAGTACTTC
J: TRBJ2-1; length: 12; D: .; size: .; V: TRBV27; CDR3: CASRVGGNEQFF; DNA: TGTGCCAGCAGAGTGGGGGGCAATGAGCAGTTCTTC
J: TRBJ1-1; length: 16; D: TRBD1; size: .; V: TRBV18; CDR3: CASSPKDQGADTEAFF; DNA: TGTGCCAGCTCACCCAAGGATCAGGGGGCTGACACTGAAGCTTTCTTT
J: TRBJ2-1; length: 15; D: .; size: .; V: TRBV15; CDR3: CATSREKGIFNEQFF; DNA: TGTGCCACCAGCAGAGAGAAAGGGATTTTCAATGAGCAGTTCTTC
J: TRBJ1-1; length: 13; D: .; size: .; V: TRBV6-5; CDR3: CASSYRDNTEAFF; DNA: TGTGCCAGCAGTTACCGTGATAACACTGAAGCTTTCTTT
J: TRBJ2-2; length: 14; D: .; size: .; V: TRBV4-3; CDR3: CASSLGQNTGELFF; DNA: TGCGCCAGCAGCCTTGGACAGAACACCGGGGAGCTGTTTTTT
J: TRBJ2-1; length: 15; D: TRBD2; size: .; V: TRBV7-9; CDR3: CASSSASGYYNEQFF; DNA: TGTGCCAGCAGCTCGGCTAGCGGGTACTACAATGAGCAGTTCTTC
J: TRBJ2-7; length: 17; D: TRBD1; size: .; V: TRBV5-7; CDR3: CASSLFSSGTAPYEQYF; DNA: TGTGCCAGCAGCTTGTTTAGTTCCGGGACAGCACCCTACGAGCAGTACTTC
J: TRBJ1-1; length: 14; D: .; size: .; V: TRBV9; CDR3: CASSVVPWNPEAFF; DNA: TGTGCCAGCAGCGTAGTCCCCTGGAACCCTGAAGCTTTCTTT
J: TRBJ1-6; length: 18; D: .; size: .; V: TRBV10-3; CDR3: CAISEGVQGRSYNSPLHF; DNA: TGTGCCATCAGTGAGGGTGTGCAGGGGAGGTCCTATAATTCACCCCTCCACTTT
J: TRBJ1-2; length: 14; D: .; size: .; V: TRBV11-2; CDR3: CASSLGTDGYGYTF; DNA: TGTGCCAGCAGCTTAGGGACAGACGGCTATGGCTACACCTTC
J: TRBJ2-2; length: 12; D: .; size: once; V: TRBV5-6; CDR3: CASSLSTGELFF; DNA: TGTGCCAGCAGCTTAAGCACCGGGGAGCTGTTTTTT
J: TRBJ1-1; length: 14; D: .; size: .; V: TRBV11-3; CDR3: CASSREGGDTEAFF; DNA: TGTGCCAGCAGCCGGGAGGGAGGGGACACTGAAGCTTTCTTT
J: TRBJ2-1; length: 15; D: .; size: .; V: TRBV5-4; CDR3: CASSGAQGGNNEQFF; DNA: TGTGCCAGCAGCGGGGCGCAGGGGGGAAACAATGAGCAGTTCTTC
J: TRBJ1-1; length: 11; D: .; size: once; V: TRBV14; CDR3: CASVQGTEAFF; DNA: TGTGCCTCAGTCCAGGGCACTGAAGCTTTCTTT
J: TRBJ2-1; length: 17; D: TRBD2; size: .; V: TRBV30; CDR3: CAWAPGTSGLTYNEQFF; DNA: TGTGCCTGGGCCCCCGGGACTAGCGGCTTAACTTACAATGAGCAGTTCTTC
J: TRBJ1-1; length: 15; D: .; size: .; V: TRBV28; CDR3: CASSLYQGLDTEAFF; DNA: TGTGCCAGCAGTTTATACCAGGGATTGGACACTGAAGCTTTCTTT
J: TRBJ1-4; length: 14; D: .; size: .; V: TRBV7-6; CDR3: CASSLSPFNEKLFF; DNA: TGTGCCAGCAGCCTAAGCCCCTTTAATGAAAAACTGTTTTTT
J: TRBJ1-1; length: 14; D: .; size: .; V: TRBV11-2; CDR3: CASSGPLGYTEAFF; DNA: TGTGCCAGCAGCGGCCCCTTAGGTTACACTGAAGCTTTCTTT
J: TRBJ2-2; length: 15; D: .; size: .; V: TRBV4-3; CDR3: CASSQSYIDTGELFF; DNA: TGCGCCAGCAGCCAGTCCTACATAGACACCGGGGAGCTGTTTTTT
J: TRBJ2-2; length: 16; D: .; size: .; V: TRBV9; CDR3: CASSVEVGGNTGELFF; DNA: TGTGCCAGCAGCGTGGAGGTGGGAGGAAACACCGGGGAGCTGTTTTTT
J: TRBJ1-2; length: 16; D: TRBD1; size: .; V: TRBV10-1; CDR3: CASTGRDRNSNYGYTF; DNA: TGCGCCAGCACCGGCCGGGACAGAAATTCTAACTATGGCTACACCTTC
J: TRBJ1-4; length: 13; D: TRBD1; size: once; V: TRBV19; CDR3: CASRDRGNEKLFF; DNA: TGTGCCAGTAGAGACAGGGGTAATGAAAAACTGTTTTTT
J: TRBJ2-7; length: 13; D: .; size: .; V: TRBV29-1; CDR3: CSVAGGTSYEQYF; DNA: TGCAGCGTTGCCGGGGGAACCTCCTACGAGCAGTACTTC
J: TRBJ2-5; length: 14; D: .; size: .; V: TRBV4-3; CDR3: CASSQWDSQETQYF; DNA: TGCGCCAGCAGCCAATGGGACTCACAAGAGACCCAGTACTTC
J: TRBJ1-1; length: 15; D: .; size: .; V: TRBV2; CDR3: CASSEGPGANTEAFF; DNA: TGTGCCAGCAGTGAAGGGCCAGGCGCCAACACTGAAGCTTTCTTT
J: TRBJ2-7; length: 16; D: TRBD2; size: once; V: TRBV9; CDR3: CASSVDSGELAYEQYF; DNA: TGTGCCAGCAGCGTAGACAGCGGGGAACTAGCCTACGAGCAGTACTTC
J: TRBJ2-2; length: 14; D: .; size: .; V: TRBV28; CDR3: CASTYAANTGELFF; DNA: TGTGCCAGCACGTACGCCGCGAACACCGGGGAGCTGTTTTTT
J: TRBJ2-5; length: 17; D: .; size: .; V: TRBV21-1; CDR3: CASSLESGRDTQETQYF; DNA: TGTGCCAGCAGCCTAGAAAGCGGTCGGGACACCCAAGAGACCCAGTACTTC
J: TRBJ1-1; length: 12; D: .; size: .; V: TRBV5-6; CDR3: CASSLGSGEAFF; DNA: TGTGCCAGCAGCTTAGGTTCTGGTGAAGCTTTCTTT
J: TRBJ2-5; length: 12; D: .; size: .; V: TRBV7-7; CDR3: CASSAGYETQYF; DNA: TGTGCCAGCAGCGCCGGGTACGAGACCCAGTACTTC
J: TRBJ2-3; length: 15; D: .; size: .; V: TRBV5-4; CDR3: CASSWVPGGTDTQYF; DNA: TGTGCCAGCAGCTGGGTTCCCGGTGGCACAGATACGCAGTATTTT
J: TRBJ2-2; length: 12; D: .; size: .; V: TRBV28; CDR3: CASGSSTGELFF; DNA: TGTGCCAGCGGAAGTAGCACCGGGGAGCTGTTTTTT
J: TRBJ1-5; length: 17; D: .; size: once; V: TRBV19; CDR3: CASSIGTGWQGGQPQHF; DNA: TGTGCCAGTAGTATAGGAACTGGATGGCAGGGAGGTCAGCCCCAGCATTTT
J: TRBJ1-6; length: 15; D: TRBD1; size: .; V: TRBV27; CDR3: CASSSGQNYNSPLHF; DNA: TGTGCCAGCAGTTCGGGACAGAACTATAATTCACCCCTCCACTTT
J: TRBJ1-1; length: 12; D: .; size: .; V: TRBV9; CDR3: CASSVQDPEAFF; DNA: TGTGCCAGCAGCGTTCAGGACCCTGAAGCTTTCTTT
J: TRBJ1-1; length: 13; D: .; size: few; V: TRBV30; CDR3: CAWSVMRDTEAFF; DNA: TGTGCCTGGAGTGTAATGAGAGACACTGAAGCTTTCTTT
J: TRBJ2-7; length: 15; D: TRBD1; size: .; V: TRBV29-1; CDR3: CSVDLGGTGSYEQYF; DNA: TGCAGCGTTGACTTGGGGGGGACAGGGTCCTACGAGCAGTACTTC
J: TRBJ2-2; length: 13; D: .; size: .; V: TRBV29-1; CDR3: CSVERQNTGELFF; DNA: TGCAGCGTTGAAAGGCAGAACACCGGGGAGCTGTTTTTT
J: TRBJ2-1; length: 18; D: TRBD2; size: .; V: TRBV11-2; CDR3: CASTLWTSGISSYNEQFF; DNA: TGTGCCAGCACGTTGTGGACTAGCGGAATAAGCTCCTACAATGAGCAGTTCTTC
J: TRBJ2-2; length: 13; D: .; size: .; V: TRBV21-1; CDR3: CAQDSLKSGELFF; DNA: TGTGCTCAGGATTCTTTGAAATCCGGGGAGCTGTTTTTT
J: TRBJ2-7; length: 15; D: .; size: .; V: TRBV4-3; CDR3: CASSQGRMLANEQYF; DNA: TGCGCCAGCAGCCAAGGCAGGATGCTGGCCAACGAGCAGTACTTC
J: TRBJ1-2; length: 17; D: .; size: .; V: TRBV10-1; CDR3: CASSEINLYTSNYGYTF; DNA: TGCGCCAGCAGTGAGATAAATTTGTACACCAGTAACTATGGCTACACCTTC
J: TRBJ2-7; length: 14; D: TRBD2; size: .; V: TRBV5-6; CDR3: CASSLWGGSYEQYF; DNA: TGTGCCAGCAGCTTGTGGGGGGGCTCCTACGAGCAGTACTTC
J: TRBJ1-2; length: 15; D: TRBD1; size: .; V: TRBV19; CDR3: CASSPWTGAVDGYTF; DNA: TGTGCCAGTAGTCCCTGGACAGGGGCGGTCGATGGCTACACCTTC
J: TRBJ2-3; length: 16; D: .; size: .; V: TRBV7-9; CDR3: CASSSPQGGRADTQYF; DNA: TGTGCCAGCAGCTCCCCCCAGGGGGGGCGTGCAGATACGCAGTATTTT
J: TRBJ2-1; length: 16; D: TRBD2; size: .; V: TRBV5-4; CDR3: CASSLAFSGANNEQFF; DNA: TGTGCCAGCAGCTTGGCGTTTAGCGGGGCTAACAATGAGCAGTTCTTC
J: TRBJ2-7; length: 16; D: .; size: .; V: TRBV28; CDR3: CASSLPSSGTLYEQYF; DNA: TGTGCCAGCAGCCTCCCATCCTCAGGGACCCTCTACGAGCAGTACTTC